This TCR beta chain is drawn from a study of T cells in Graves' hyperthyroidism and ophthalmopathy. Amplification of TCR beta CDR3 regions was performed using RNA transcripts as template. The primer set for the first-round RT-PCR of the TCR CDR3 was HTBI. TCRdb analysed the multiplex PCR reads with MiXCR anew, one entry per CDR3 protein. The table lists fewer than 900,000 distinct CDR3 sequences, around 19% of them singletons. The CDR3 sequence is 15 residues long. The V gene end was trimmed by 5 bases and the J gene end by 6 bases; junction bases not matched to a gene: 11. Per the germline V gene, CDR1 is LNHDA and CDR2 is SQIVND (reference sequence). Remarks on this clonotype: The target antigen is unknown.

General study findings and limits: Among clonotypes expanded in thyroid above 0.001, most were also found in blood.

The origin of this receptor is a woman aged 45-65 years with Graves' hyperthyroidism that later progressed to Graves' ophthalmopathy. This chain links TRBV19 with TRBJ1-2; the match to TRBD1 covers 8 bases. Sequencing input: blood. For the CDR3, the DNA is TGTGCCAGTAGTTCCAACTGGGACAGGAAAGATGGCTACACCTTC. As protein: CASSSNWDRKDGYTF. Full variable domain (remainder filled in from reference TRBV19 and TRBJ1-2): DGGITQSPKYLFRKEGQNVTLSCEQNLNHDAMYWYRQDPGQGLRLIYYSQIVNDFQKGDIAEGYSVSREKKESFPLTVTSAQKNPTAFYLCASSSNWDRKDGYTFGSGTRLTVV.